The clone carrying this T cell receptor (beta chain) has a count of ten or more. What it binds is unknown. These data belong to a study of neurological immune-mediated disorders. Regarding the study as a whole: One cluster of related CDR3 sequences contained, by phylogenetic grouping, the repertoires of 18 of 34 multiple sclerosis patients and formed a possible signature. The multiple sclerosis repertoire cluster lacked an association with any feature, whether clinical or MRI.

V was pared by 0 bases and J by 5 bases, with 0 bases of the junction left unmatched. The CDR3 spans 13 residues. TCRdb independently ran MiXCR on the 5' RACE reads; one entry per CDR3 protein. The data show about 40,000 distinct CDR3 sequences, about 2.5% seen once. The sequence came from a man over 45 with multiple sclerosis. The sample taken for sequencing was PBMCs. The genes are TRBV12-3 or TRBV12-4 and TRBJ2-5, with 7 nucleotides matching TRBD2. The CDR3 DNA reads as TGTGCCAGCAGTTTAGCCGGGAGGGAGACCCAGTACTTC. Its translation: CASSLAGRETQYF.